Following are 25 T cell receptor beta chains from one sample sequenced in a study of blood T cell repertoires in COVID-19. Sequencing used immunoSEQ multiplex PCR; TCRdb keeps in-frame clones, though not all of them. The sample has 150,000 to 200,000 clones, around nine tenths seen once. Sequencing input: peripheral blood. All receptors derive from a man aged 70 or older with active or convalescent COVID-19.

The chain recombines TRBV27 with TRBJ1-2, with a possible D match to TRBD1 (5 bases). Trimming removed 5 bases from V and 5 bases from J, with 18 bases in between. CDR3 length: 15 amino acids. Germline V gene data show CDR1 as MNHEY and CDR2 as SMNVEV (reference sequence). In DNA form, the CDR3 reads TGTGCCAGCAGTCAATGGGGGGGGGATAGATATGGCTACACCTTC. Translation: CASSQWGGDRYGYTF.

The chain has TRBV10-2 and TRBJ2-5, with D possibly TRBD2 on 5 matching bases. CDR1 is WSHSY and CDR2 is SAAADI in the germline V gene. This CDR3 region has 13 residues. The V end lost 4 bases, the J end lost 5 bases, and 11 bases lay between the germline ends. CDR3 amino acids: CASSGPRGETQYF. CDR3 nucleotides: TGCGCCAGCAGTGGACCGAGAGGGGAGACCCAGTACTTC.

J is TRBJ1-2 and V is TRBV27; 9 bases agree with TRBD1. V was clipped by 4 bases and J by 3 bases; unmatched bases: 0. This CDR3 contains 13 residues. Looked up from germline, CDR1 is MNHEY and CDR2 is SMNVEV (reference sequence). The CDR3 bases are TGTGCCAGCAGTTGGACAGGGGACTATGGCTACACCTTC. Translation gives CASSWTGDYGYTF.

The rearrangement uses TRBV6-1 and TRBJ2-1, with 10 positions matching TRBD2. Germline V lookup: CDR1 MNHNS, CDR2 SASEGT. This CDR3 is 16 amino acids long. The J segment lost 4 bases and the V segment lost 1 base, leaving 4 bases of the junction unmatched. In nucleotides, the CDR3 is TGTGCCAGCAGTGAAGTCGTAGCGGGAGGATACAATGAGCAGTTCTTC. Protein product: CASSEVVAGGYNEQFF.

This clone was seen a single time. The chain joins TRBV14 to TRBJ2-6; 9 bases line up with TRBD1. V gave up 3 bases and J gave up 1 base; unmatched junction bases: 7. Germline values: CDR1 SGHDN, CDR2 FVKESK. The CDR3 contains 18 residues. The DNA of the CDR3 is TGTGCCAGCAGCCACCGGGACAGGGTATGGTCTGGGGCCAACGTCCTGACTTTC. This encodes CASSHRDRVWSGANVLTF.

CDR3 sequence reads: CASSLVGSEQYF. The CDR3 bases are TGTGCCAGCAGCTTGGTGGGCAGCGAGCAGTACTTC. The chain carries TRBV5-6 and TRBJ2-7; D remains ambiguous. The CDR3 consists of 12 residues. CDR1 is SGHDT and CDR2 is YYEEEE in the germline V gene. The V end lost 0 bases, the J end lost 6 bases, and 7 bases lay between the germline ends. Filled out from reference TRBV5-6 and TRBJ2-7, the complete variable domain reads DAGVTQSPTHLIKTRGQQVTLRCSPKSGHDTVSWYQQALGQGPQFIFQYYEEEERQRGNFPDRFSGHQFPNYSSELNVNALLLGDSALYLCASSLVGSEQYFGPGTRLTVT.

The chain carries TRBV11-2 and TRBJ1-1; unclear D gene. This CDR3 has 14 amino acids. CDR1 is SGHAT, CDR2 FQNNGV, per germline. Trimming stripped 8 bases from V and 0 bases from J, with 13 bases between. The CDR3 nucleotides are TGTGCCAGCGAACCGGGATTTTTGAACACTGAAGCTTTCTTT. Protein: CASEPGFLNTEAFF. The variable domain in full, with the rest retrieved from reference TRBV11-2 and TRBJ1-1, is EAGVAQSPRYKIIEKRQSVAFWCNPISGHATLYWYQQILGQGPKLLIQFQNNGVVDDSQLPKDRFSAERLKGVDSTLKIQPAKLEDSAVYLCASEPGFLNTEAFFGQGTRLTVV.

The J gene is TRBJ2-3, the V gene TRBV5-1; 12 bases are a match to TRBD2. This CDR3 is built from 18 residues. V lost 3 bases, J lost 2 bases, and 10 bases stayed unmatched. From germline, CDR1 is SGHRS and CDR2 YFSETQ. The CDR3 loop reads CASSSRILAGGDTDTQYF. CDR3 in DNA: TGCGCCAGCAGCTCGAGAATACTAGCGGGAGGCGACACAGATACGCAGTATTTT.

The chain employs TRBV6-2 or TRBV6-3 and TRBJ1-3; D not certain. The CDR3 totals 16 residues. The V and J ends lost 4 bases and 3 bases respectively, with 16 bases between them. Germline values: CDR1 MNHEY, CDR2 SVGEGT. Written as DNA, the CDR3 is TGTGCCAGCAGTTCGCCGCGGATCCTCGTTGGAAACACCATATATTTT. Translation: CASSSPRILVGNTIYF.

This chain connects TRBV7-2 to TRBJ2-7, with 8 bases aligning to TRBD2. The trim removed 5 bases at V and 6 bases at J, leaving 9 bases unmatched. Germline V gene lookup returns CDR1 SGHTA and CDR2 FQGNSA. This CDR3 has 14 residues. The DNA for the CDR3 is TGTGCCAGCAGCCCAGGGACTAGTTTGCGCGAGCAGTACTTC. It encodes CASSPGTSLREQYF. The complete variable domain, with remaining parts taken from reference TRBV7-2 and TRBJ2-7, reads GAGVSQSPSNKVTEKGKDVELRCDPISGHTALYWYRQSLGQGLEFLIYFQGNSAPDKSGLPSDRFSAERTGGSVSTLTIQRTQQEDSAVYLCASSPGTSLREQYFGPGTRLTVT.

This clone has just a few counts. The gene calls are TRBV19 and TRBJ1-5; D is possibly TRBD1 (5 bases). The CDR3 is 17 amino acids. The V gene lost 0 bases and the J gene lost 2 bases, with 14 bases spanning the gap. The V gene's germline CDR1 is LNHDA and CDR2 SQIVND (reference sequence). The CDR3 region has the DNA TGTGCCAGTAGTATAGATTCGGCAGGGATTGGCAATCAGCCCCAGCATTTT. Translated: CASSIDSAGIGNQPQHF. The whole variable domain, filled in from reference TRBV19 and TRBJ1-5, reads DGGITQSPKYLFRKEGQNVTLSCEQNLNHDAMYWYRQDPGQGLRLIYYSQIVNDFQKGDIAEGYSVSREKKESFPLTVTSAQKNPTAFYLCASSIDSAGIGNQPQHFGDGTRLSIL.

This clone was picked up one time. The chain carries TRBV2 and TRBJ1-2; the D gene is possibly TRBD1 (5 bases). The germline V and J ends were trimmed by 7 bases and 4 bases, with 10 bases remaining between them. The germline CDR1 and CDR2 sequences are SNHLY and FYNNEI. The CDR3 is made up of 12 amino acids. CDR3 sequence: CASIQGFYGYTF. CDR3 sequence (DNA): TGTGCCAGCATCCAGGGTTTCTATGGCTACACCTTC.

V usage is TRBV15 and J usage is TRBJ2-1; 11 bases agree with TRBD2. With 5 bases clipped from V and 8 bases from J, the junction kept 17 bases outside the gene matches. Per the germline V gene, CDR1 is LNHNV and CDR2 is YYDKDF (reference sequence). The CDR3 is 18 residues long. In nucleotides, the CDR3 is TGTGCCACCAGCCCCTTTCGGCTAGCGGGGGGTTCTAGGGATGAGCAGTTCTTC. Protein product: CATSPFRLAGGSRDEQFF.

The chain links TRBV10-3 to TRBJ1-2, with D possibly being TRBD1 (5 bases). The germline CDR1 and CDR2 sequences are ENHRY and SYGVKD. V lost 2 bases to trimming and J lost 2 bases, with 6 bases between them. The CDR3 runs to 13 residues. CDR3 region: CAISETGNYGYTF. DNA for the CDR3: TGTGCCATCAGTGAGACAGGAAACTATGGCTACACCTTC.

This chain joins TRBV18 and TRBJ2-5, with 9 nucleotides matching TRBD2. J gave up 3 bases and V 1 base, and 6 bases lay outside the gene matches. The CDR3 consists of 16 residues. The V gene's germline CDR1 is KGHSH and CDR2 LQKENI. The CDR3 loop is CASSPQESSGKETQYF. Written as DNA, the CDR3 is TGTGCCAGCTCACCACAGGAGTCTAGCGGGAAAGAGACCCAGTACTTC.

The J gene is TRBJ1-3, the V gene TRBV4-3; D might be TRBD1 (6 bases). Germline V lookup: CDR1 LGHNA, CDR2 YSLEER. V was clipped by 0 bases and J by 0 bases, with 18 bases between them. This CDR3 spans 19 amino acids. The CDR3 sequence: CASSQDMRGGDYSGNTIYF. DNA for the CDR3: TGCGCCAGCAGCCAAGATATGAGGGGGGGGGACTACTCTGGAAACACCATATATTTT.

This chain joins TRBV6-5 and TRBJ1-4; D not certain. The CDR3 is 16 amino acids. Germline loops: CDR1 MNHEY, CDR2 SVGAGI. With 3 bases removed from V and 9 bases from J, the gap between germline ends came to 20 bases. Written as DNA, the CDR3 is TGTGCCAGCAGTTATTCGTTTTCGACATCAAACCAAAAACTGTTTTTT. It is translated as CASSYSFSTSNQKLFF.

This rearrangement joins TRBV2 to TRBJ1-2, with D possibly TRBD1 on 6 matching bases. V lost 4 bases to trimming and J lost 4 bases, with 16 bases between them. Germline CDR1 and CDR2: SNHLY and FYNNEI. CDR3 size: 15 residues. CDR3 DNA: TGTGCCAGCAGTGCCCGAGGGGGGGAGGCCTATGGCTACACCTTC. Translation gives CASSARGGEAYGYTF.

The J gene is TRBJ2-5, the V gene TRBV10-1; weak D call: TRBD2 (6 bases). The CDR3 runs 13 residues. V was cut by 3 bases and J by 7 bases, with 12 bases left in between. Germline lookup yields CDR1 WNHNN and CDR2 SYGVQD (reference sequence). The CDR3 nucleotides are TGCGCCAGCAGTGATAAGGTCGGGGGGACCCAGTACTTC. It specifies CASSDKVGGTQYF.

V and J are TRBV7-2 and TRBJ2-7; D gene uncertain. The V end was cut by 5 bases, the J end by 4 bases, with 15 bases between. Germline loops: CDR1 SGHTA, CDR2 FQGNSA. This CDR3 region has 14 residues. The DNA of the CDR3 is TGTGCCAGCAGCATCCAGACCGCGGCGTACGAGCAGTACTTC. This encodes CASSIQTAAYEQYF.

This clone came up a few times. The gene calls are TRBV19 and TRBJ2-2; 9 bases align to TRBD2. The germline V gene encodes CDR1 LNHDA and CDR2 SQIVND (reference sequence). The CDR3 is made up of 16 amino acids. Trimming removed 6 bases from V and 5 bases from J; junction bases left unmatched: 10. In nucleotides, the CDR3 is TGTGCCAGTAGCCCCTGGGGACTAGCCTTGACCGGGGAGCTGTTTTTT. Its translation: CASSPWGLALTGELFF.

This chain connects TRBV11-2 to TRBJ2-1; 7 bases are a match to TRBD2. CDR1 is SGHAT and CDR2 is FQNNGV in the germline V gene. V dropped 1 base and J dropped 4; count of bases not matched to a gene: 4. This CDR3 contains 15 residues. The CDR3 DNA reads TGTGCCAGCAGCTTAGGGGGGGGAGGGTACAATGAGCAGTTCTTC. Its protein product is CASSLGGGGYNEQFF. Supplemented by reference TRBV11-2 and TRBJ2-1, the full variable domain reads EAGVAQSPRYKIIEKRQSVAFWCNPISGHATLYWYQQILGQGPKLLIQFQNNGVVDDSQLPKDRFSAERLKGVDSTLKIQPAKLEDSAVYLCASSLGGGGYNEQFFGPGTRLTVL.

The table lists this clone with a count of one. The chain uses TRBV5-1 and TRBJ2-2; D is perhaps TRBD2 (6 bases). The ends were cut back, 4 bases at V and 8 bases at J, with 21 bases in the middle. CDR3 size: 16 residues. CDR1 and CDR2 from the germline V gene are SGHRS and YFSETQ. Written as DNA, the CDR3 is TGCGCCAGCAGCGTGCCGGGACTGGGTAGAGTGGGGGAGCTGTTTTTT. It translates to CASSVPGLGRVGELFF.

This sequence joins TRBV6-2 or TRBV6-3 and TRBJ2-5, with D uncertain. V dropped 5 bases and J dropped 3 bases, with 22 bases sitting between them. The CDR3 is 17 residues long. The germline CDR1 and CDR2 sequences are MNHEY and SVGEGT. CDR3 in DNA: TGTGCCAGCAGTCACCCTCTGTACGCCAGAACAGAAGAGACCCAGTACTTC. Translation: CASSHPLYARTEETQYF.

The rearrangement uses TRBV7-2 and TRBJ1-5, with a weak D call TRBD1 (6 bases). The ends were cut back, 3 bases at V and 6 bases at J, with 12 bases in the middle. CDR1 and CDR2 from the germline V gene are SGHTA and FQGNSA. CDR3 size: 14 residues. The CDR3 here is CASSFQGPSQPQHF. CDR3 sequence (DNA): TGTGCCAGCAGCTTTCAGGGGCCTAGTCAGCCCCAGCATTTT.